This T cell receptor (beta chain) is drawn from a study of type 1 regulatory T cells. Across the whole study: T-allo10 is a Tr1-enriched, alloantigen-specific CD4 T cell product made in vitro.

The table lists this clonotype with a few counts. The target antigen is unknown. Via MiXCR, TCRdb re-called the reads, giving one row per CDR3 protein. The table has roughly 68,000 distinct CDR3 sequences, around 60% seen once. Trimming took 5 bases from V and 6 from J, leaving 12 bases between them. The germline CDR1 and CDR2 sequences are SGHRS and YFSETQ. The CDR3 loop spans 13 amino acids. The receptor was derived from a human donor in good health. The sample comprised cultured T cells, either the whole culture or a sorted T cell fraction (not recorded which). Subset of the sample: Tr1-enriched cell product generated in vitro against host alloantigens. The rearrangement links TRBV5-1 to TRBJ2-1; a possible D gene is TRBD2 (6 bases). CDR3 nucleotide sequence: TGCGCCAGCAGTTCCTTTAGCGGCAATGAGCAGTTCTTC. Translated: CASSSFSGNEQFF.